The clone carrying this TCR beta chain was picked up a small number of times. Using unique molecular identifiers, the investigators prepared the TCRbeta library. TCRdb re-derived calls from the PCR reads in MiXCR, one entry per CDR3 protein. The sample includes about 610,000 distinct CDR3 sequences, about 10% of them seen just once. This sample is part of a study of T-cell reconstitution after alpha-beta-depleted transplantation in children. The junction had 4 bases not matched to a gene; V was cut back by 2 bases and J by 0 bases. CDR1 MNHNS and CDR2 SASEGT come from the germline V gene. CDR3 size: 16 residues.

The source of this sequence is a human donor who donated a stem cell graft to a child with acute myeloid leukemia. The material was PBMCs from the stem cell graft donor, obtained from the stem cell graft. V gene TRBV6-1 combines with J gene TRBJ2-7; TRBD2 aligns across 10 bases. The chain's CDR3 is CASSEFSGRFSYEQYF. The CDR3 DNA follows: TGTGCCAGCAGTGAATTTAGCGGGAGGTTCTCCTACGAGCAGTACTTC.